These 3 T cell receptor beta chains share one sample of origin, sequenced in a study of blood T cell repertoires in COVID-19. Using immunoSEQ multiplex PCR, the repertoire was profiled, and TCRdb retains in-frame clones only, with some absent. The sample comprises about 68,000 clones, approximately 85% of which are singletons, and more than 20% rests with the top ten. Sequencing was done on a sample of peripheral blood. These receptors were obtained from a man aged 45-60 years with acute or convalescent COVID-19.

V gene TRBV2 combines with J gene TRBJ1-6; D possibly corresponds to TRBD1 (6 bases). CDR3 length: 17 residues. Germline CDR1 is SNHLY and CDR2 is FYNNEI. Trimming cost V 7 bases and J 6 bases, with 22 bases left between them. DNA for the CDR3: TGTGCCAGCAACCCTGGGTCCTTCGGCAGGGGTAATTCACCCCTCCACTTT. It is translated as CASNPGSFGRGNSPLHF.

The rearrangement joins TRBV24-1 to TRBJ2-5; 7 nucleotides match TRBD1. After removal of 3 bases from V and 5 bases from J, the junction contained 5 bases not matched to a gene. The germline V gene encodes CDR1 KGHDR and CDR2 SFDVKD. The CDR3 runs to 14 residues. The CDR3 nucleotides are TGTGCCACCAGTGATCATACAGGGGCCGAGACCCAGTACTTC. Its protein product is CATSDHTGAETQYF.

This sequence joins TRBV24-1 and TRBJ2-3, with 7 nucleotides matching TRBD2. There are 16 residues in the CDR3. Looked up from germline, CDR1 is KGHDR and CDR2 is SFDVKD. Trimming at V came to 1 base and at J to 2 bases, leaving 5 bases not matched to a gene. CDR3 sequence (DNA): TGTGCCACCAGTGATTTCGGACTAGGCCCCACAGATACGCAGTATTTT. Translation: CATSDFGLGPTDTQYF.